Listed below are T cell receptor beta chains from one sample, sequenced in a study of cytomegalovirus exposure and HLA in healthy donors. Method: immunoSEQ multiplex PCR; TCRdb's copy keeps in-frame clones and lacks some. The profile covers 100,000 to 150,000 clones, with around 80% appearing a single time and 2.7% taken by the ten largest. The sequenced sample was PBMCs. Receptors originate from a woman in her forties in good health and CMV-seropositive. Each CDR3 is given without its conserved first and last residue. The order of the fields is J gene, V gene, CDR3 protein.

TRBJ2-2,TRBV5-6,ASSTYGGLGTGELF
TRBJ1-1,TRBV18,ASSPGGDTEAF
TRBJ2-7,TRBV30,ACTGLSSYEQY
TRBJ2-3,TRBV4-3,ASSQVPTSGSTDTQY
TRBJ1-2,TRBV7-8,ASSSSRGRGYGYT
TRBJ2-3,TRBV5-1,ASSTSGGRTDTQY
TRBJ1-3,TRBV30,AWSVLGRGLGNTIY
TRBJ2-1,TRBV7-8,ASSFAGSEQF
TRBJ2-3,TRBV4-2,ASSRAGGGTDTQY
TRBJ2-3,TRBV5-1,ASSVSGTDTQY
TRBJ1-6,TRBV27,ASSTHRGTGGMGSPLH
TRBJ1-4,TRBV5-1,ASSLGTVNEKLF
TRBJ1-1,TRBV27,ASRRDGANTEAF
TRBJ1-6,TRBV27,ASSLQNSPLH
TRBJ2-5,TRBV9,ASSAGQGQETQY
TRBJ1-1,TRBV18,ASSPLQTGSGTEAF
TRBJ1-1,TRBV18,ASSPPDRDTEAF
TRBJ1-3,TRBV25-1,ASSEYAVGRNTIY
TRBJ1-1,TRBV10-3,AISESGTGTEPNTEAF
TRBJ1-3,TRBV27,ASRSAARGNTIY
TRBJ1-3,TRBV6-1,ASSESGHSGNTIY
TRBJ2-5,TRBV25-1,ASSPGQGSGSQY
TRBJ1-4,TRBV18,ASSPRDKEKLF
TRBJ2-3,TRBV29-1,SAPDRDPDTQY
TRBJ1-5,TRBV6-6,ASSSRQYSNQPQH
TRBJ1-5,TRBV19,ASTPHNRQGRHQPQH
TRBJ2-3,TRBV9,ASSWGQGVPDTQY
TRBJ1-1,TRBV9,ASRGTNTEAF
TRBJ1-1,TRBV19,ASSIVWDRGNTEAF
TRBJ1-2,TRBV5-1,ASSPDMSGYT